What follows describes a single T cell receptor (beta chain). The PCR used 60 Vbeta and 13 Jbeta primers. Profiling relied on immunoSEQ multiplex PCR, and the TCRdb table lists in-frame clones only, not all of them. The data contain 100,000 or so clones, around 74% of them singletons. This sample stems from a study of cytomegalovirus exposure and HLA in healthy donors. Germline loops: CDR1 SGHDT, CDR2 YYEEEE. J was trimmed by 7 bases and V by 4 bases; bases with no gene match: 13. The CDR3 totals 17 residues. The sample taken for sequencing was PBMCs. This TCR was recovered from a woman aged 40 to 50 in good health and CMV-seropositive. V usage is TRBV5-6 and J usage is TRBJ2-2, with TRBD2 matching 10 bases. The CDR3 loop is CASSPWWSAGGLGELFF. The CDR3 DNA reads TGTGCCAGCAGCCCTTGGTGGTCAGCGGGGGGGCTCGGGGAGCTGTTTTTT.